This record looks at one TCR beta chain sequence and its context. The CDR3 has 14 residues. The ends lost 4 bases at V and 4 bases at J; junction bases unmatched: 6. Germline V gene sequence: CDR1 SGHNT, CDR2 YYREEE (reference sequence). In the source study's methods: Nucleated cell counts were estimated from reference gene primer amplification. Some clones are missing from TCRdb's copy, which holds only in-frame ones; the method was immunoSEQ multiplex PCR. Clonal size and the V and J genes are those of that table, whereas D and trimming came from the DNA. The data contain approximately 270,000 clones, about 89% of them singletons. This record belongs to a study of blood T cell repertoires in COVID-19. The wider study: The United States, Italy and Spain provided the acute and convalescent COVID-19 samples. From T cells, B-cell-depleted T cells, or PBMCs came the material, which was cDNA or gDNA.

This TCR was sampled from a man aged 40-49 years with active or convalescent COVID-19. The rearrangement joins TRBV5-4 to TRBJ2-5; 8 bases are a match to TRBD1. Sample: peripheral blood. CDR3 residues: CASSLGTGGETQYF. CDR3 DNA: TGTGCCAGCAGCCTCGGGACAGGCGGAGAGACCCAGTACTTC.